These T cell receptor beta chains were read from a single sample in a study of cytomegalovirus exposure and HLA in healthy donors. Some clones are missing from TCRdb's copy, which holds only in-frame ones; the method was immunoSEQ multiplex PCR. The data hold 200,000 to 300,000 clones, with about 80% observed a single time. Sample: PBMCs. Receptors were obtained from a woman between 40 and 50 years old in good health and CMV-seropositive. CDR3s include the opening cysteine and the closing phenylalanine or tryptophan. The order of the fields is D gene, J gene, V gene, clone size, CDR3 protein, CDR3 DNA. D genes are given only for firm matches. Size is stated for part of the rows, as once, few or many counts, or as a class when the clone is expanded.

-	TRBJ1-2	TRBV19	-	CASSIYQGGYGYTF	TGTGCCAGTAGTATCTACCAGGGAGGCTATGGCTACACCTTC
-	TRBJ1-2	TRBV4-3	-	CASSQDDRLKGGYTF	TGCGCCAGCAGCCAAGATGACAGACTTAAAGGTGGCTACACCTTC
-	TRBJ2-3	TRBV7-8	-	CASSSTGGYSTDTQYF	TGTGCCAGCAGCTCAACCGGGGGATATAGCACAGATACGCAGTATTTT
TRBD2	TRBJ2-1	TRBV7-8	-	CASSTEAGLAAINEQFF	TGTGCCAGCAGCACCGAAGCGGGACTAGCGGCCATAAATGAGCAGTTCTTC
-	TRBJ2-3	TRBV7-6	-	CASSFSSTTDTQYF	TGTGCCAGCAGCTTCAGCTCGACAACAGATACGCAGTATTTT
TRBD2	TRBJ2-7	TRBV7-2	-	CASSLEGGRLSEQYF	TGTGCCAGCAGCTTAGAGGGCGGGAGACTCAGCGAGCAGTACTTC
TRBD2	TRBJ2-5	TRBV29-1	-	CSVEGGGRGPQETQYF	TGCAGCGTTGAGGGCGGCGGGAGAGGTCCCCAAGAGACCCAGTACTTC
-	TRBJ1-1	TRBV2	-	CASSRTLNTEAFF	TGTGCCAGCAGTCGGACACTGAACACTGAAGCTTTCTTT
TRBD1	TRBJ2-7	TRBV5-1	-	CASSQRPLEDRYYEQYF	TGCGCCAGCAGCCAAAGACCGTTAGAGGACAGGTACTACGAGCAGTACTTC
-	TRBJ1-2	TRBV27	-	CASKRGGALISYGYTF	TGTGCCAGCAAACGGGGGGGAGCGCTTATATCTTATGGCTACACCTTC
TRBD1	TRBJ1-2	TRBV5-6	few	CASSPRQGARGYGYTF	TGTGCCAGCAGCCCGCGACAGGGGGCGAGGGGCTATGGCTACACCTTC
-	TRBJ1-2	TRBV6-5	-	CASSRQSSYGYTF	TGTGCCAGCAGTAGACAGAGCTCCTATGGCTACACCTTC
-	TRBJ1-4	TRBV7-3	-	CASSLRSGTTLATNEKLFF	TGTGCCAGCAGCTTACGCTCCGGGACAACACTCGCAACTAATGAAAAACTGTTTTTT
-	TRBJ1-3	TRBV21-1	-	CASSKGGGTAANTIYF	TGTGCCAGCAGCAAAGGCGGTGGGACAGCGGCAAACACCATATATTTT
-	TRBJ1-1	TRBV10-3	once	CAIRSGTEAFF	TGTGCCATCAGGAGCGGGACTGAAGCTTTCTTT
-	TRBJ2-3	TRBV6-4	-	CASSPMGGPTSTDTQYF	TGTGCCAGCAGTCCTATGGGGGGGCCAACTAGCACAGATACGCAGTATTTT
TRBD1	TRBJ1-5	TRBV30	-	CAFNRGVSNQPQHF	TGTGCCTTCAACAGGGGTGTTAGCAATCAGCCCCAGCATTTT
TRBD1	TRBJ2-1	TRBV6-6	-	CASRQGTYNEQFF	TGTGCCAGCAGACAGGGGACCTACAATGAGCAGTTCTTC
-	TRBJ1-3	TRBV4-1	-	CASSPPKGAGNTIYF	TGCGCCAGCAGCCCCCCCAAGGGGGCTGGAAACACCATATATTTT
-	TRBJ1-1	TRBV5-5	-	CASSRDLVTEAFF	TGTGCCAGCAGCCGTGACCTAGTTACTGAAGCTTTCTTT
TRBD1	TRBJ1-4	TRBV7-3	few	CATTGDPTNEKLFF	TGTGCCACTACAGGGGACCCAACTAATGAAAAACTGTTTTTT
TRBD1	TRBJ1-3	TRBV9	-	CASSGTGGGYGGNTIYF	TGTGCCAGCAGCGGGACAGGGGGCGGCTACGGTGGAAACACCATATATTTT
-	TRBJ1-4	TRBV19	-	CASKQNEKLFF	TGTGCCAGTAAACAGAATGAAAAACTGTTTTTT
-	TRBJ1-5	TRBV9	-	CASSVGGGNPDQPQHF	TGTGCCAGCAGCGTAGGTGGCGGCAATCCCGATCAGCCCCAGCATTTT
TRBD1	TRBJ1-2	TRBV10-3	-	CAISQGLLGTGNYGYTF	TGTGCCATCAGTCAAGGATTACTAGGGACAGGAAACTATGGCTACACCTTC
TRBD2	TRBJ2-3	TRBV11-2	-	CASIGGAGVFSDTQYF	TGTGCCAGCATCGGAGGCGCGGGAGTGTTTTCAGATACGCAGTATTTT
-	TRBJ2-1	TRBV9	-	CASSAQDWSNEQFF	TGTGCCAGCAGCGCCCAGGACTGGTCCAATGAGCAGTTCTTC
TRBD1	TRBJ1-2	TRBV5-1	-	CASSPGTGGDYGYTF	TGCGCCAGCAGCCCAGGGACAGGGGGCGACTATGGCTACACCTTC
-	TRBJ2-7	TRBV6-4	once	CASSDSGESGSYEQYF	TGTGCCAGCAGTGACTCTGGAGAGAGCGGCTCCTACGAGCAGTACTTC
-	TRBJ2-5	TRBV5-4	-	CASSLDPGKVTQYF	TGTGCCAGCAGCTTGGATCCGGGGAAAGTGACCCAGTACTTC
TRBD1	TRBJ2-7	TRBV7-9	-	CASSTGTGGSSYEQYF	TGTGCCAGCAGCACCGGAACAGGGGGCTCCTCCTACGAGCAGTACTTC
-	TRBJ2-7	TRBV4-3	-	CASSQDPAGGSYEQYF	TGCGCCAGCAGCCAAGATCCCGCAGGAGGCTCCTACGAGCAGTACTTC
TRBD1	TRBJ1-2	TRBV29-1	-	CSVEWGQYRGYTF	TGCAGCGTTGAGTGGGGACAGTATCGGGGCTACACCTTC
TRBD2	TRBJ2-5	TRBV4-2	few	CASSQRLAGPQETQYF	TGTGCCAGCAGCCAAAGACTAGCGGGGCCCCAAGAGACCCAGTACTTC
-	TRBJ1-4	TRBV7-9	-	CASSLGVRGEKLFF	TGTGCCAGCAGCTTAGGAGTCAGGGGTGAAAAACTGTTTTTT
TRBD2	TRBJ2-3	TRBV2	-	CASSERETTDTQYF	TGTGCCAGCAGTGAGCGGGAGACGACAGATACGCAGTATTTT
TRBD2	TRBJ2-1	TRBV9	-	CASSATSGIGLYEQFF	TGTGCCAGCAGCGCCACTAGCGGGATAGGTTTGTATGAGCAGTTCTTC
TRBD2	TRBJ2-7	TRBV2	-	CASSEGTSVYEQYF	TGTGCCAGCAGTGAAGGGACTAGCGTCTACGAGCAGTACTTC
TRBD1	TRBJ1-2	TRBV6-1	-	CASSRDRGNYGYTF	TGTGCCAGCAGCCGGGACAGGGGGAACTATGGCTACACCTTC
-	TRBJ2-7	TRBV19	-	CASSKLMDLSSYEQYF	TGTGCCAGTAGTAAGCTAATGGACTTGAGCTCCTACGAGCAGTACTTC
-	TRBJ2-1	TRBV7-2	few	CASSLGGLGISYEQFF	TGTGCCAGCAGCTTAGGGGGGCTAGGGATTAGTTATGAGCAGTTCTTC
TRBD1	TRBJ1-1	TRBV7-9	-	CASSQQGAFPEAFF	TGTGCCAGCAGCCAACAGGGGGCCTTTCCTGAAGCTTTCTTT
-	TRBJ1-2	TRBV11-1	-	CASSPMRGDGGYTF	TGTGCCAGCAGCCCGATGCGGGGGGACGGCGGCTACACCTTC
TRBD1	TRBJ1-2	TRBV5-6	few	CASSLGQGRHGYTF	TGTGCCAGCAGCTTGGGACAGGGTCGGCATGGCTACACCTTC
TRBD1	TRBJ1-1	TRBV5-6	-	CASSRTGGDTEAFF	TGTGCCAGCAGCCGGACAGGGGGAGACACTGAAGCTTTCTTT
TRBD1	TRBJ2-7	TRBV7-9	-	CATNRGYSYEQYF	TGTGCCACCAACAGGGGCTACTCCTACGAGCAGTACTTC
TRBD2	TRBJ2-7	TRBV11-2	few	CASTSTSVSYEQYF	TGTGCCAGCACCTCGACTAGCGTATCCTACGAGCAGTACTTC
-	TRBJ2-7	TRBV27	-	CASSFSLSYEQYF	TGTGCCAGCAGTTTCTCCCTTTCCTACGAGCAGTACTTC
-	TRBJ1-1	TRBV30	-	CAWRGSSEAFF	TGTGCCTGGAGGGGGAGTTCTGAAGCTTTCTTT
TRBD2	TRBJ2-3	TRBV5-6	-	CASSSLTRLAASTDTQYF	TGTGCCAGCAGCTCACTAACCCGACTAGCGGCAAGCACAGATACGCAGTATTTT
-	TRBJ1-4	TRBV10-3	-	CATGRGSDEKLFF	TGTGCCACGGGGAGGGGGTCTGATGAAAAACTGTTTTTT
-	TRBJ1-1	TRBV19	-	CASSIFAGGFRTEAFF	TGTGCCAGTAGTATTTTCGCCGGAGGGTTTCGGACTGAAGCTTTCTTT
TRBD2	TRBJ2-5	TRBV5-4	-	CASSSGGGPETQYF	TGTGCCAGCAGCAGCGGGGGAGGGCCGGAGACCCAGTACTTC